This TCR beta chain was captured in a study of post-analysis software for immune sequencing data. Comment on this clonotype: Its antigen is not identified.

The TCR beta cDNA libraries contained unique molecular identifiers. In TCRdb, the PCR reads were re-called with MiXCR into one record per CDR3 protein. The data contain hundreds of thousands of distinct CDR3 sequences, under 55% of them singletons. General observations from the study: Five or six TRBV segments were significantly more frequent in patients than in controls. TRBV5-6, TRBV5-1 and TRBV20-1 were among these segments.

V gave up 0 bases and J gave up 2 bases, with 9 bases separating them. CDR1 is LGHDT and CDR2 is YNNKEL in the germline V gene (reference sequence). The CDR3 totals 15 residues. The rearrangement links TRBV3-1 to TRBJ2-3; D remains ambiguous. This clonotype was obtained from a girl aged 10 to 17 with multiple sclerosis. The sequencing sample was made of blood. The DNA for the CDR3 is TGTGCCAGCAGCCAAGATCCGGCTTTCACAGATACGCAGTATTTT. As protein: CASSQDPAFTDTQYF.